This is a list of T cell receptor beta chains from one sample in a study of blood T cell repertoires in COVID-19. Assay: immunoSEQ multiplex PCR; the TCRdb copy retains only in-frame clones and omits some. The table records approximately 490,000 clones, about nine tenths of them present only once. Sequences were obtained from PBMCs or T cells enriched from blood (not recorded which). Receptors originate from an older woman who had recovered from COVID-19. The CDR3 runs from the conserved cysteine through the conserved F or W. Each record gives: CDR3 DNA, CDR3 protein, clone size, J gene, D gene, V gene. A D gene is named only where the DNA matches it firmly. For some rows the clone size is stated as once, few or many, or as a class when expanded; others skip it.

CDR3 DNA: TGTGCCAGCAGTTTCGGGACAGGCCCTTATAGCAATCAGCCCCAGCATTTT
CDR3 protein: CASSFGTGPYSNQPQHF
clone size: NA
J gene: TRBJ1-5
D gene: TRBD1
V gene: TRBV27

CDR3 DNA: TGTGCCAGCAGTGAACTATCAGGCCTCTATGGCTACACCTTC
CDR3 protein: CASSELSGLYGYTF
clone size: NA
J gene: TRBJ1-2
D gene: NA
V gene: TRBV6-1

CDR3 DNA: TGCGCCAGCAGTCAATTGACAGGGCGCGATCAGCCCCAGCATTTT
CDR3 protein: CASSQLTGRDQPQHF
clone size: few
J gene: TRBJ1-5
D gene: TRBD1
V gene: TRBV10-2

CDR3 DNA: TGTGCCAGCAGCTCACCAGGGATGGAAAAACTGTTTTTT
CDR3 protein: CASSSPGMEKLFF
clone size: NA
J gene: TRBJ1-4
D gene: NA
V gene: TRBV5-6

CDR3 DNA: TGTGCCAGAAAGCCCTCTCCGACAGGGGGGGCTTCATTAGGAAATCAGCCCCAGCATTTT
CDR3 protein: CARKPSPTGGASLGNQPQHF
clone size: NA
J gene: TRBJ1-5
D gene: TRBD1
V gene: TRBV7-7

CDR3 DNA: TGTGCCAGCAGCCCCACTGGACTAGCGGGGGGGCCGCGAGAGACCCAGTACTTC
CDR3 protein: CASSPTGLAGGPRETQYF
clone size: NA
J gene: TRBJ2-5
D gene: TRBD2
V gene: TRBV7-2

CDR3 DNA: TGCGCCAGCAGCATCGAACTAGCGGGGGAGGGTACGCAGTATTTT
CDR3 protein: CASSIELAGEGTQYF
clone size: NA
J gene: TRBJ2-3
D gene: TRBD2
V gene: TRBV5-1

CDR3 DNA: TGTGCCAGCACAACAGGGAGTGGCTACACCTTC
CDR3 protein: CASTTGSGYTF
clone size: NA
J gene: TRBJ1-2
D gene: NA
V gene: TRBV18

CDR3 DNA: TGCGCCAGCAGCCTAACAGGGGGCTCAAACACAGATACGCAGTATTTT
CDR3 protein: CASSLTGGSNTDTQYF
clone size: NA
J gene: TRBJ2-3
D gene: TRBD1
V gene: TRBV4-1

CDR3 DNA: TGTGCCAGCAGCCTTACCGACAGGGGGACTTCACCCCTCCACTTT
CDR3 protein: CASSLTDRGTSPLHF
clone size: NA
J gene: TRBJ1-6
D gene: TRBD1
V gene: TRBV7-8

CDR3 DNA: TGTGCCAGCAGTTACTCTGCCGGCAATGAGCAGTTCTTC
CDR3 protein: CASSYSAGNEQFF
clone size: NA
J gene: TRBJ2-1
D gene: NA
V gene: TRBV6-6

CDR3 DNA: TGTGCCAGCAGTGGGACTAGCGCCTACTCTAGCACAGATACGCAGTATTTT
CDR3 protein: CASSGTSAYSSTDTQYF
clone size: NA
J gene: TRBJ2-3
D gene: TRBD2
V gene: TRBV6-1

CDR3 DNA: TGTGCCAGCAGCTTGGTACAGGGGTCCTACGAGCAGTACTTC
CDR3 protein: CASSLVQGSYEQYF
clone size: NA
J gene: TRBJ2-7
D gene: TRBD1
V gene: TRBV11-3

CDR3 DNA: TGCGCCAGCAGCTTAGCGGGGGGAAACCAAGAGACCCAGTACTTC
CDR3 protein: CASSLAGGNQETQYF
clone size: NA
J gene: TRBJ2-5
D gene: TRBD2
V gene: TRBV4-1

CDR3 DNA: TGTGCCACCAGTGAAGGGGGACGGAGTCTCGATCAGCCCCAGCATTTT
CDR3 protein: CATSEGGRSLDQPQHF
clone size: few
J gene: TRBJ1-5
D gene: NA
V gene: TRBV24-1

CDR3 DNA: TGCAGCGTGGACAGTTACTATGGCTACACCTTC
CDR3 protein: CSVDSYYGYTF
clone size: NA
J gene: TRBJ1-2
D gene: NA
V gene: TRBV29-1

CDR3 DNA: TGTGCCAGCAGCTTAGAACAGGGATTCACCTTC
CDR3 protein: CASSLEQGFTF
clone size: NA
J gene: TRBJ1-2
D gene: NA
V gene: TRBV7-9

CDR3 DNA: TGTGCCAGCAGTTACTCCGGAGGTCGGAGCTATGGCTACACCTTC
CDR3 protein: CASSYSGGRSYGYTF
clone size: NA
J gene: TRBJ1-2
D gene: NA
V gene: TRBV6-2/TRBV6-3

CDR3 DNA: TGTGCCAGCAGTGGGGGGGGTCTAGGAAGATCATCACCCCTCCACTTT
CDR3 protein: CASSGGGLGRSSPLHF
clone size: NA
J gene: TRBJ1-6
D gene: NA
V gene: TRBV6-1

CDR3 DNA: TGTGCCAGCAGTTTACTCCCGTCTCTCGCCGGTGAGCAGTTCTTC
CDR3 protein: CASSLLPSLAGEQFF
clone size: NA
J gene: TRBJ2-1
D gene: NA
V gene: TRBV27

CDR3 DNA: TGTGCCAGCAGCCAAGGTGTAGTGGAGACTAACTATGGCTACACCTTC
CDR3 protein: CASSQGVVETNYGYTF
clone size: NA
J gene: TRBJ1-2
D gene: NA
V gene: TRBV3-1/TRBV3-2

CDR3 DNA: TGTGCCAGCAGTTCCCCTCACGGTGCAGGGGCGAACACTGAAGCTTTCTTT
CDR3 protein: CASSSPHGAGANTEAFF
clone size: NA
J gene: TRBJ1-1
D gene: NA
V gene: TRBV28

CDR3 DNA: TGTGCCAGCAGTGAAAGCCGGGGAGGGACCAATTCACCCCTCCACTTT
CDR3 protein: CASSESRGGTNSPLHF
clone size: NA
J gene: TRBJ1-6
D gene: NA
V gene: TRBV2